This T cell receptor (beta chain) was identified during a study of cytomegalovirus exposure and HLA in healthy donors. At the level of the study: Early on, a data release was issued that held roughly 84 million unique TCRs from HLA-typed donors. In terms of ancestry, the Caucasian-associated cluster contained more than 65% of the approximately 400 genotyped donors.

Vbeta (60) and Jbeta (13) primers were used in the PCR. The assay was immunoSEQ multiplex PCR, and TCRdb's table has in-frame clones only and misses some. The repertoire has some 170,000 clones, 60% to 80% of them found once; the top ten carry approximately 6%. Participants comprised healthy donors of bone marrow. At sampling all donors were nominally healthy, likely with unrecorded immune exposures. The germline V and J ends were trimmed by 1 base and 1 base, with 19 bases remaining between them. Germline CDR1 is MGHRA and CDR2 is YSYEKL. The CDR3 extends over 18 amino acids. The sample taken for sequencing was PBMCs. The TCR comes from a middle-aged man in good health and CMV-seropositive. The rearrangement joins TRBV4-1 to TRBJ2-5, with D possibly TRBD2 on 6 matching bases. CDR3 sequence reads: CASSQGVVVEGSQETQYF. CDR3 coding DNA: TGCGCCAGCAGCCAAGGAGTTGTCGTGGAGGGTTCCCAAGAGACCCAGTACTTC.